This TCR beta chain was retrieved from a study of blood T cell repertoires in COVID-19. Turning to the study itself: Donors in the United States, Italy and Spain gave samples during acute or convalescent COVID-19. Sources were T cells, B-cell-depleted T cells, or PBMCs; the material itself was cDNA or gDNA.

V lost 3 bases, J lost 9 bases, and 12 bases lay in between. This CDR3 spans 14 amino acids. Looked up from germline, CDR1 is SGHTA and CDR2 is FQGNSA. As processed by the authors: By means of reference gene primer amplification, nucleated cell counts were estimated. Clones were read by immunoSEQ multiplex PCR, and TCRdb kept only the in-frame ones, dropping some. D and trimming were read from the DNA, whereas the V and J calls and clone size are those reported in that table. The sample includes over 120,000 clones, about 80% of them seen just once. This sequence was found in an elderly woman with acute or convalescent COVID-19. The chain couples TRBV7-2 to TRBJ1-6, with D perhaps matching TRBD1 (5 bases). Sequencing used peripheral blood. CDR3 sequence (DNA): TGTGCCAGCAGCTTGGGGGGATTTGGTTCACCCCTCCACTTT. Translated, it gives CASSLGGFGSPLHF.